A single sample gave rise to the 7 T cell receptor beta chains below, sequenced in a study of T cells in tuberculosis. TCRdb's table, derived via immunoSEQ multiplex PCR, lists solely in-frame clones and lacks some. The sample includes 25,000 to 40,000 clones, nearly 90% of them seen just once. Time point noted: new active TB diagnosis, blood taken before or within 7 days of starting treatment. The sample was PBMCs, taken at tuberculosis diagnosis. These receptors all stem from an adult with tuberculosis.

The gene calls are TRBV28 and TRBJ1-3, with 9 bases fitting TRBD1. In germline, CDR1 is MDHEN, CDR2 SYDVKM. Germline trimming cut 0 bases from V and 3 bases from J; bases unmatched to any gene: 6. The CDR3 sequence is 17 residues long. The CDR3 loop reads CASSLWRQGVGGNTIYF. In nucleotides, the CDR3 is TGTGCCAGCAGTTTATGGAGACAGGGGGTTGGTGGAAACACCATATATTTT.

This chain joins TRBV7-2 and TRBJ2-1; 10 bases line up with TRBD1. Germline CDR1 is SGHTA and CDR2 is FQGNSA. The CDR3 is 19 amino acids. Trimming took 2 bases from V and 7 from J; bases not matched to a gene: 17. CDR3 in amino acids: CASSLRVPGQGRGKNEQFF. The CDR3 region has the DNA TGTGCCAGCAGCTTACGCGTCCCGGGACAGGGGCGGGGAAAGAATGAGCAGTTCTTC.

The genes are TRBV19 and TRBJ2-7; maybe TRBD2 (6 bases). Germline CDR1 LNHDA, CDR2 SQIVND (reference sequence). The CDR3 sequence is 13 residues long. V dropped 5 bases and J dropped 6 bases, with 14 bases sitting between them. The DNA for the CDR3 is TGTGCCAGTAGTGCCGGAGGGTATAGCGAGCAGTACTTC. It specifies CASSAGGYSEQYF.

The rearrangement uses TRBV7-9 and TRBJ2-7, with 9 bases lining up with TRBD1. The J segment lost 6 bases and the V segment lost 2 bases, leaving 8 bases of the junction unmatched. The CDR3 has 15 residues. Germline V gene sequence: CDR1 SEHNR, CDR2 FQNEAQ (reference sequence). The CDR3 DNA reads as TGTGCCAGCAGCTTAATGGGACAGGGTCGGAGCGAGCAGTACTTC. Residues: CASSLMGQGRSEQYF. The full variable domain, completed using reference TRBV7-9 and TRBJ2-7, is DTGVSQNPRHKITKRGQNVTFRCDPISEHNRLYWYRQTLGQGPEFLTYFQNEAQLEKSRLLSDRFSAERPKGSFSTLEIQRTEQGDSAMYLCASSLMGQGRSEQYFGPGTRLTVT.

This clone occurred once. The J gene is TRBJ2-5, the V gene TRBV4-3; weak D call: TRBD2 (5 bases). Germline V gene data show CDR1 as LGHNA and CDR2 as YSLEER. V lost 1 base, J lost 3 bases, and 6 bases lay in between. The CDR3 is 13 residues long. The CDR3, as DNA: TGCGCCAGCAGCCAAGGGCGGGAAGAGACCCAGTACTTC. Amino acid sequence: CASSQGREETQYF.

The V and J genes are TRBV4-2 and TRBJ1-2, with D possibly matching TRBD1 (5 bases). Trimming took off 0 bases at V and 4 bases at J, with 12 bases between the two ends. CDR1 LGHNA and CDR2 YNFKEQ come from the germline V gene. This CDR3 is built from 15 residues. In nucleotides, the CDR3 is TGTGCCAGCAGCCAAGACCTCGGGGGGGGCTATGGCTACACCTTC. It is translated as CASSQDLGGGYGYTF.

This sequence joins TRBV7-9 and TRBJ1-2; the D is unclear. Germline V CDR1 and CDR2: SEHNR, FQNEAQ (reference sequence). There are 14 residues in the CDR3. Trimming took 5 bases from V and 2 from J, leaving 12 bases between them. The CDR3 sequence: CASSADRHNYGYTF. DNA for the CDR3: TGTGCCAGCAGCGCAGACCGACACAACTATGGCTACACCTTC.